Each of the 10 T cell receptor beta chains below was sequenced from the same sample in a study of post-analysis software for immune sequencing data. The study, taken as a whole, reports: A handful of TRBV segments were significantly more frequent in patients than in controls. TRBV5-6, TRBV5-1 and TRBV20-1 were among these segments.

Libraries were made from TCR beta cDNA, and they carried unique molecular identifiers. From the PCR reads, TCRdb called clonotypes with MiXCR, one entry per CDR3 protein. The sample contains about 540,000 distinct CDR3 sequences, 30% to 40% of which appear only once. Their target antigens are unknown. Sequencing was carried out using blood. The receptors stem from a girl aged 2-17 years with multiple sclerosis.

CDR3 sequence reads: CASSFGLARNEQFF. The CDR3 DNA reads as TGTGCCAGCAGTTTCGGACTAGCGCGCAATGAGCAGTTCTTC. The J gene is TRBJ2-1, the V gene TRBV12-3 or TRBV12-4; 9 bases are a match to TRBD2. J gave up 6 bases and V 3 bases, and 3 bases lay outside the gene matches. The CDR3 has 14 amino acids.

In its sample, this clonotype was seen a few times. The V gene is TRBV6-2 or TRBV6-3, the J gene TRBJ1-5; weak D call: TRBD1 (6 bases). CDR1 and CDR2 from the germline V gene are MNHEY and SVGEGT. Trimming pared 6 bases from V and 5 bases from J, leaving 14 bases between. The CDR3 extends over 14 amino acids. CDR3 sequence: CASRKDSSDQPQHF. The CDR3 bases are TGTGCCAGCAGAAAGGACAGCTCAGATCAGCCCCAGCATTTT.

The chain combines TRBV10-3 with TRBJ2-1; TRBD1 matches at 8 bases. Germline lookup yields CDR1 ENHRY and CDR2 SYGVKD. The CDR3 totals 15 residues. J gave up 8 bases and V 7 bases, and 13 bases lay outside the gene matches. The CDR3 spells CAINQQGGTADEQFF. The DNA for the CDR3 is TGTGCCATCAACCAACAGGGGGGCACAGCAGATGAGCAGTTCTTC.

The V gene is TRBV4-2, the J gene TRBJ2-2; TRBD2 matches 9 bases. Germline V gene lookup returns CDR1 LGHNA and CDR2 YNFKEQ. The trim removed 4 bases at V and 4 bases at J, leaving 7 bases unmatched. CDR3 length: 16 residues. The CDR3 DNA reads as TGTGCCAGCAGCCCGTCCAGCGGGGGGCCCACCGGGGAGCTGTTTTTT. This encodes CASSPSSGGPTGELFF.

The genes are TRBV10-2 and TRBJ2-7; a weak D match, TRBD2 (6 bases). The CDR3 runs to 14 residues. Germline V CDR1 and CDR2: WSHSY, SAAADI. Deletions cut 6 bases from V and 2 bases from J, with 14 bases between. The DNA of the CDR3 is TGCGCCAGCAGGGAGGGACGGATTACCTACGAGCAGTACTTC. Protein product: CASREGRITYEQYF.

The rearrangement uses TRBV29-1 and TRBJ2-6; no definite D call. The CDR3 has 14 amino acids. V dropped 1 base and J dropped 4 bases, with 8 bases sitting between them. Germline CDR1 and CDR2: SQVTM and ANQGSEA. The CDR3 region has the DNA TGCAGCGTTGAAGGTACACCGGGGGCCAACGTCCTGACTTTC. Translation gives CSVEGTPGANVLTF.

The rearrangement links TRBV4-2 to TRBJ2-7; tentatively, D is TRBD2 (6 bases). Germline V gene data show CDR1 as LGHNA and CDR2 as YNFKEQ. V dropped 0 bases and J dropped 4 bases, with 13 bases sitting between them. CDR3 length equals 15 residues. CDR3 in DNA: TGTGCCAGCAGCCAAGAGCCGGGACGGGGGTACGAGCAGTACTTC. It translates to CASSQEPGRGYEQYF.

The J gene is TRBJ2-1, the V gene TRBV27, with D hard to call. V was pared by 2 bases and J by 0 bases, with 8 bases between. In germline, CDR1 is MNHEY, CDR2 SMNVEV (reference sequence). This CDR3 contains 15 residues. Here the CDR3 DNA reads TGTGCCAGCAGTTTACGGCAAATCTCCTACAATGAGCAGTTCTTC. It is translated as CASSLRQISYNEQFF.

This clonotype was counted at least ten times. The chain is built from TRBV29-1 and TRBJ1-5; weak D call: TRBD1 (6 bases). Trimming shortened V by 6 bases and J by 6 bases, and 24 bases separated the two germline ends. Looked up from germline, CDR1 is SQVTM and CDR2 is ANQGSEA. This CDR3 spans 16 amino acids. Here the CDR3 reads CSVTTGSGTSGQPQHF. CDR3 nucleotide sequence: TGCAGCGTCACAACAGGGAGTGGGACTTCGGGTCAGCCCCAGCATTTT.

This chain joins TRBV7-3 and TRBJ1-1; possible D gene TRBD1, 5 bases. The CDR3 runs 13 residues. Per germline, CDR1 SGHTA and CDR2 FQGTGA. V was pared by 5 bases and J by 4 bases, with 11 bases between. The CDR3 bases are TGTGCCAGCAGCGACCGGGACTTCACTGAAGCTTTCTTT. Translation: CASSDRDFTEAFF.